This TCR beta chain is from a study of blood T cell repertoires in COVID-19. Study details: PBMCs, B-cell-depleted T cells, or T cells provided the cDNA or gDNA that made up the material.

In the original workflow: From reference gene primer amplification, estimates of nucleated cell counts were derived. The assay was immunoSEQ multiplex PCR, and TCRdb's table has in-frame clones only and misses some. Clonal size and the V and J genes are those of that table, whereas D and trimming came from the DNA. Of 45,000 to 65,000 clones in the sample, roughly 84% are singletons; the top ten hold about an eighth. The CDR3 is 13 amino acids. The V end lost 0 bases, the J end lost 8 bases, and 10 bases lay between the germline ends. From germline, CDR1 is LNHNV and CDR2 YYDKDF (reference sequence).

Source material: peripheral blood. This sequence joins TRBV15 and TRBJ1-2, with no clear D. This TCR was recovered from a woman of 80 years or more with acute or convalescent COVID-19. The DNA for the CDR3 is TGTGCCACCAGCAGAGAGGCAGCGGGAGGCTACACCTTC. Amino acid sequence: CATSREAAGGYTF.